The entry below describes one T cell receptor beta chain. Its matching antigen is unknown. The record originates from a study of beta chain features in type 1 diabetes. Study-level background: Across the samples, 90 million to 120 million sorted cells were examined in total. General observations from the study: Moderate yet significant TCRB CDR3 shortening was seen in Type 1 diabetes patients in all four CD4+ subsets. More deletions and fewer insertions at VDJ junctions were seen in type 1 diabetes patients.

cDNA synthesis used the whole RNA isolate, giving expressed TCRB sequences. Naive, central memory and regulatory T cell samples averaged around 3.5 million immunoSEQ reads each. Measured with immunoSEQ multiplex PCR; TCRdb has only the in-frame clones, and not every one. The table includes 93,000 or so clones, roughly 28% detected once. CD4+ cells of the naive, central memory, regulatory and stem cell-like memory types were sorted via CD45RO/CCR7/CD25/CD127/CD95/CD27. Per germline, CDR1 MGHDK and CDR2 SYGVNS. This CDR3 comprises 15 residues. V shed 5 bases, J shed 1 base, and the junction held 4 bases outside the gene matches.

The clonotype comes from a woman aged 18-29 years with type 1 diabetes. The sequenced sample consisted of central memory CD4+ T cells from blood. The chain couples TRBV25-1 to TRBJ2-2; 7 bases align to TRBD1. CDR3 in DNA: TGTGCCAGCAGTACTCGACAGGGGAACACCGGGGAGCTGTTTTTT. It codes for CASSTRQGNTGELFF.